These T cell receptor beta chains were read from a single sample in a study of blood T cell repertoires in COVID-19. Profiling relied on immunoSEQ multiplex PCR, and the TCRdb table lists in-frame clones only, not all of them. Of some 90,000 clones in the sample, 89% are singletons; the top ten hold 8% to 10%. Sequenced input: peripheral blood. These receptors originate from a man aged 50 to 59 with acute or convalescent COVID-19. CDR3s include the opening cysteine and the closing phenylalanine or tryptophan. A D gene is named only where the DNA matches it firmly. Size is omitted from some rows. Given values are once, few, many or a class for expanded clones.

cdr3_aa cdr3_nt v_call clone_size j_call d_call
CASRERGFSGNTIYF TGTGCCAGCAGGGAAAGGGGTTTCTCTGGAAACACCATATATTTT TRBV5-6 - TRBJ1-3 -
CATSDEDGGIYGYTF TGTGCCACCAGTGATGAGGACGGGGGAATTTATGGCTACACCTTC TRBV24-1 - TRBJ1-2 -
CASSPPGTIYF TGTGCCAGCAGCCCCCCAGGCACCATATATTTT TRBV7-9 few TRBJ1-3 -
CASMTRTEQYF TGTGCCAGTATGACTAGGACCGAGCAGTACTTC TRBV28 - TRBJ2-7 -
CASSRGSLGEQFF TGTGCCAGCAGTAGGGGCTCCTTGGGTGAGCAGTTCTTC TRBV25-1 - TRBJ2-1 -
CASSSIQGGTEAFF TGTGCCAGCAGTTCGATACAGGGTGGTACTGAAGCTTTCTTT TRBV6-6 - TRBJ1-1 -
CAWSAGTGRTGELFF TGTGCCTGGAGTGCAGGGACAGGGAGGACCGGGGAGCTGTTTTTT TRBV30 - TRBJ2-2 TRBD1
CASSRTRFRADTQYF TGTGCCAGCAGCCGAACGAGGTTTCGCGCAGATACGCAGTATTTT TRBV5-6 - TRBJ2-3 -
CASSHGASSYGYTF TGTGCCAGCAGCCATGGGGCGTCAAGCTATGGCTACACCTTC TRBV3-1/TRBV3-2 - TRBJ1-2 -
CASSLGTDPTYEQYF TGCGCCAGCAGCCTAGGGACAGACCCTACCTACGAGCAGTACTTC TRBV5-1 few TRBJ2-7 TRBD1
CASSTGGGAGELFF TGTGCCAGTAGTACGGGCGGGGGAGCCGGGGAGCTGTTTTTT TRBV19 once TRBJ2-2 TRBD2
CASSSGGVLATEAFF TGTGCCAGCAGCTCGGGCGGGGTTTTAGCCACTGAAGCTTTCTTT TRBV11-3 - TRBJ1-1 -
CASSPGQAYNEQFF TGTGCCAGCAGCCCGGGACAGGCCTACAATGAGCAGTTCTTC TRBV5-4 - TRBJ2-1 TRBD1